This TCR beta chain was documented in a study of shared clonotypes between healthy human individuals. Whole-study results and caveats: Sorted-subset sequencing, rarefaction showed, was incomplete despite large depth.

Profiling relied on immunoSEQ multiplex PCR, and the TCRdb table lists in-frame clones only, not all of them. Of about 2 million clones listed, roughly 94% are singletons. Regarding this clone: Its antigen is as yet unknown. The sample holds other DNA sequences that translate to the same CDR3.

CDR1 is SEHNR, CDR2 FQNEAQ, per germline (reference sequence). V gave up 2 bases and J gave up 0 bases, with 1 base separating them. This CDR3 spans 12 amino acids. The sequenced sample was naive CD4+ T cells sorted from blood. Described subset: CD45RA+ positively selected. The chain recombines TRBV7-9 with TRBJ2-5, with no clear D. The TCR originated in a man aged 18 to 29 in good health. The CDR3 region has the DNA TGTGCCAGCAGCTTACACCAAGAGACCCAGTACTTC. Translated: CASSLHQETQYF.